This TCR beta chain was sequenced for a study of blood T cell repertoires in COVID-19. Looking at the study overall: The samples span acute and convalescent COVID-19 from the United States, Italy and Spain. In each case, the material was cDNA or gDNA derived from T cells, B-cell-depleted T cells, or PBMCs.

This CDR3 has 16 amino acids. Germline V gives CDR1 KGHSH, CDR2 LQKENI. Germline trimming cut 6 bases from V and 6 bases from J; bases unmatched to any gene: 11. As originally analysed: Amplification from reference gene primers served as the basis for estimated nucleated cell counts. The table came from immunoSEQ multiplex PCR; TCRdb's copy has only in-frame clones and leaves some out. V and J calls and clone size are those listed in that table; D and trimming were worked out from the DNA. The sample holds some 190,000 clones; around 84% are singletons and the top ten take 15% to 20%. V and J are TRBV18 and TRBJ1-6; 7 positions agree with TRBD1. The sequenced sample was peripheral blood. The receptor comes from a human donor in a cohort sampled during active COVID-19. The chain's CDR3 is CASSLTPGQTNSPLHF. The CDR3 DNA is TGTGCCAGCTCGCTGACCCCGGGACAGACTAATTCACCCCTCCACTTT.